The 6 T cell receptor beta chains in this list originate from one sample, sequenced in a study of cytomegalovirus exposure and HLA in healthy donors. PCR primers comprised 60 Vbeta and 13 Jbeta primers. Using immunoSEQ multiplex PCR, the repertoire was profiled, and TCRdb retains in-frame clones only, with some absent. The sample lists under 150,000 clones; approximately 79% were seen once. Sequencing was performed on PBMCs. These receptor sequences come from a man aged 50 to 60 in good health and CMV-seropositive.

The chain employs TRBV27 and TRBJ1-2; tentatively, D is TRBD1 (5 bases). With 4 bases removed from V and 5 bases from J, the gap between germline ends came to 26 bases. CDR3 size: 18 residues. Germline CDR1 reads MNHEY; CDR2 reads SMNVEV (reference sequence). The CDR3, as DNA: TGTGCCAGCAGTTCCTACCTAAGACAGCAGACAAGGTTTTATGGCTACACCTTC. Amino acid sequence: CASSSYLRQQTRFYGYTF.

The chain is built from TRBV28 and TRBJ1-6, with D maybe TRBD1 (5 bases). Germline lookup yields CDR1 MDHEN and CDR2 SYDVKM. The germline V and J ends were trimmed by 6 bases and 9 bases, with 18 bases remaining between them. This CDR3 is 15 amino acids long. The CDR3 is CASSPMGRTGSPLHF. CDR3 DNA: TGTGCCAGCAGCCCCATGGGGCGCACTGGTTCACCCCTCCACTTT.

The chain joins TRBV4-1 to TRBJ2-7, with TRBD2 identical over 7 bases. CDR1 is MGHRA, CDR2 YSYEKL, per germline. With V trimmed by 0 bases and J by 2 bases, 7 bases remained unmatched. The CDR3 is 16 amino acids. The CDR3 DNA reads as TGCGCCAGCAGCCAAGATAGCAGGGAGGGCCCCTACGAGCAGTACTTC. It specifies CASSQDSREGPYEQYF.

The CDR3 DNA follows: TGTGCCAGCAGTGTTGGGGGGGCGCGCCAAGGTGGGAATGAGCAGTTCTTC. Protein: CASSVGGARQGGNEQFF. This chain links TRBV2 with TRBJ2-1; possible D gene TRBD2, 7 bases. The CDR3 loop spans 17 amino acids. The V gene lost 4 bases and the J gene lost 7 bases, with 23 bases spanning the gap. In germline, CDR1 is SNHLY, CDR2 FYNNEI.

The chain links TRBV29-1 to TRBJ2-3; TRBD2 agrees at 8 bases. This CDR3 comprises 15 residues. Trimming removed 6 bases from V and 1 base from J; junction bases left unmatched: 9. Per the germline V gene, CDR1 is SQVTM and CDR2 is ANQGSEA. CDR3 loop: CSVTPGTSGTDTQYF. DNA of the CDR3: TGCAGCGTCACCCCCGGGACTAGTGGCACAGATACGCAGTATTTT.

CDR3 bases: TGTGCCAGCAGCTTAGTTTCCCTGAGTAGTGAAAAACTGTTTTTT. It codes for CASSLVSLSSEKLFF. The V call is TRBV7-8, the J call TRBJ1-4; no clear D. The V gene's germline CDR1 is SGHVS and CDR2 FQNEAQ. CDR3 length: 15 residues. Between the trimmed V and J ends, which lost 1 base and 7 bases, there was a span of 13 bases.